Listed below are T cell receptor beta chains from one sample, sequenced in a study of neurological immune-mediated disorders. One entry per CDR3 protein results from TCRdb running MiXCR on the 5' RACE reads. Here the sample spans about 120,000 distinct CDR3 sequences, roughly 3.2% being singletons. Sequencing was performed on PBMCs. The receptors were sampled from a woman aged 30 to 39 with multiple sclerosis. CDR3s include the opening cysteine and the closing phenylalanine or tryptophan. The order of the fields is CDR3 protein, CDR3 DNA, D gene, V gene, J gene, clone size. D genes are given only for firm matches. Expanded clones get a size class; other rows say once, few or many, or leave the size out.

CDR3aa: CASSSASGGRTDTQYF; CDR3nt: TGCGCCAGCAGCTCCGCTAGCGGGGGCCGTACAGATACGCAGTATTTT; d_gene: TRBD2; v_gene: TRBV5-1; j_gene: TRBJ2-3; abundance: many
CDR3aa: CASTDREGTEAFF; CDR3nt: TGTGCCAGTACGGACAGGGAGGGCACTGAAGCTTTCTTT; d_gene: TRBD1; v_gene: TRBV2; j_gene: TRBJ1-1; abundance: many
CDR3aa: CASSPSGVYEQYF; CDR3nt: TGTGCCAGCAGCCCCAGCGGGGTATACGAGCAGTACTTC; d_gene: TRBD2; v_gene: TRBV7-9; j_gene: TRBJ2-7; abundance: few
CDR3aa: CASSLVAVNQPQHF; CDR3nt: TGTGCCAGCAGCTTGGTTGCCGTCAATCAGCCCCAGCATTTT; d_gene: NA; v_gene: TRBV5-5; j_gene: TRBJ1-5; abundance: many
CDR3aa: CASSPGTGSWNGYTF; CDR3nt: TGTGCCAGCAGCCCCGGGACAGGGTCTTGGAATGGCTACACCTTC; d_gene: TRBD1; v_gene: TRBV12-3/TRBV12-4; j_gene: TRBJ1-2; abundance: many
CDR3aa: CASSLRQGSDTQYF; CDR3nt: TGTGCCAGCAGTTTGCGACAGGGGTCAGATACGCAGTATTTT; d_gene: TRBD1; v_gene: TRBV11-3; j_gene: TRBJ2-3; abundance: many
CDR3aa: CASRQTGLPYNEQFF; CDR3nt: TGTGCCAGCAGACAGACAGGGCTGCCCTACAATGAGCAGTTCTTC; d_gene: TRBD1; v_gene: TRBV27; j_gene: TRBJ2-1; abundance: many
CDR3aa: CASSQGAGLYEQYF; CDR3nt: TGCGCCAGCAGCCAAGGGGCAGGCCTGTACGAGCAGTACTTC; d_gene: NA; v_gene: TRBV4-3; j_gene: TRBJ2-7; abundance: many
CDR3aa: CASSPGRGLNQPQHF; CDR3nt: TGTGCCAGCAGCCCCGGGCGGGGGCTAAATCAGCCCCAGCATTTT; d_gene: NA; v_gene: TRBV7-6; j_gene: TRBJ1-5; abundance: many
CDR3aa: CASSLGGRGAEAFF; CDR3nt: TGTGCCAGCAGCTTGGGGGGGCGCGGTGCTGAAGCTTTCTTT; d_gene: NA; v_gene: TRBV5-6; j_gene: TRBJ1-1; abundance: many
CDR3aa: CASSLLSGGGEQFF; CDR3nt: TGTGCCAGCAGTCTCCTTAGCGGGGGGGGTGAGCAGTTCTTC; d_gene: TRBD2; v_gene: TRBV12-3/TRBV12-4; j_gene: TRBJ2-1; abundance: many
CDR3aa: CASSLAGGHYGYTF; CDR3nt: TGCGCCAGCAGCTTGGCCGGGGGACACTATGGCTACACCTTC; d_gene: NA; v_gene: TRBV5-1; j_gene: TRBJ1-2; abundance: many
CDR3aa: CASSLGPGLASLYNEQFF; CDR3nt: TGTGCCAGCAGCTTAGGGCCCGGACTAGCGTCACTTTACAATGAGCAGTTCTTC; d_gene: TRBD2; v_gene: TRBV7-6; j_gene: TRBJ2-1; abundance: many
CDR3aa: CSASHRGDTDTQYF; CDR3nt: TGCAGTGCCTCTCACAGGGGCGACACAGATACGCAGTATTTT; d_gene: TRBD1; v_gene: TRBV20-1; j_gene: TRBJ2-3; abundance: many
CDR3aa: CASSLGSSGNTIYF; CDR3nt: TGCGCCAGCAGCTTGGGCAGCTCTGGAAACACCATATATTTT; d_gene: NA; v_gene: TRBV5-1; j_gene: TRBJ1-3; abundance: many
CDR3aa: CASSTERGGGPEAFF; CDR3nt: TGCGCCAGCAGCACGGAGAGGGGAGGGGGGCCTGAAGCTTTCTTT; d_gene: NA; v_gene: TRBV5-1; j_gene: TRBJ1-1; abundance: many
CDR3aa: CASSLHPETQYF; CDR3nt: TGTGCCAGCAGCTTACACCCGGAAACGCAGTATTTT; d_gene: NA; v_gene: TRBV7-9; j_gene: TRBJ2-3; abundance: many
CDR3aa: CASSIWEGRAYGYTF; CDR3nt: TGTGCCAGCAGCATCTGGGAGGGAAGGGCTTATGGCTACACCTTC; d_gene: NA; v_gene: TRBV3-1; j_gene: TRBJ1-2; abundance: many
CDR3aa: CSARGTGYNEQFF; CDR3nt: TGCAGTGCCAGGGGGACAGGCTACAATGAGCAGTTCTTC; d_gene: TRBD1; v_gene: TRBV20-1; j_gene: TRBJ2-1; abundance: many
CDR3aa: CASRKTGGLYGYTF; CDR3nt: TGTGCCAGCAGGAAGACAGGGGGCTTGTATGGCTACACCTTC; d_gene: TRBD1; v_gene: TRBV12-3/TRBV12-4; j_gene: TRBJ1-2; abundance: many
CDR3aa: CSAPRGGLTDEQFF; CDR3nt: TGCAGTGCCCCTCGGGGCGGACTCACGGATGAGCAGTTCTTC; d_gene: NA; v_gene: TRBV20-1; j_gene: TRBJ2-1; abundance: many
CDR3aa: CASSSTGELVLDTQYF; CDR3nt: TGTGCCAGCAGCTCTACAGGGGAACTAGTTTTAGATACGCAGTATTTT; d_gene: TRBD1; v_gene: TRBV7-9; j_gene: TRBJ2-3; abundance: many
CDR3aa: CTSGSGGKNTGELFF; CDR3nt: TGTACTAGTGGCTCGGGGGGCAAGAACACCGGGGAGCTGTTTTTT; d_gene: NA; v_gene: TRBV12-5; j_gene: TRBJ2-2; abundance: NA
CDR3aa: CSARDSFGVGGETQYF; CDR3nt: TGCAGTGCTAGAGATAGTTTCGGGGTAGGGGGGGAGACCCAGTACTTC; d_gene: NA; v_gene: TRBV20-1; j_gene: TRBJ2-5; abundance: many
CDR3aa: CSATISYGGNTEAFF; CDR3nt: TGCAGTGCTACGATCAGCTACGGCGGGAACACTGAAGCTTTCTTT; d_gene: NA; v_gene: TRBV20-1; j_gene: TRBJ1-1; abundance: many
CDR3aa: CASSFSTSGGNEQFF; CDR3nt: TGCGCCAGCAGCTTTAGCACTAGCGGAGGCAATGAGCAGTTCTTC; d_gene: TRBD2; v_gene: TRBV5-1; j_gene: TRBJ2-1; abundance: many
CDR3aa: CASSRQGLGSPLHF; CDR3nt: TGTGCCAGCAGCAGACAGGGTTTAGGTTCACCCCTCCACTTT; d_gene: TRBD1; v_gene: TRBV7-2; j_gene: TRBJ1-6; abundance: many
CDR3aa: CASSFVGRDEKLFF; CDR3nt: TGTGCCAGCAGTTTTGTTGGCCGGGATGAAAAACTGTTTTTT; d_gene: NA; v_gene: TRBV12-3/TRBV12-4; j_gene: TRBJ1-4; abundance: many
CDR3aa: CASRSGDYATNEKLFF; CDR3nt: TGTGCCAGCAGGTCCGGAGACTATGCAACTAATGAAAAACTGTTTTTT; d_gene: NA; v_gene: TRBV5-5; j_gene: TRBJ1-4; abundance: many
CDR3aa: CSSTQGTIVYNEQFF; CDR3nt: TGCAGCTCCACGCAAGGGACCATAGTTTACAATGAGCAGTTCTTC; d_gene: NA; v_gene: TRBV29-1; j_gene: TRBJ2-1; abundance: few
CDR3aa: CASSQSSYEQYF; CDR3nt: TGCGCCAGCAGCCAGAGCTCCTACGAGCAGTACTTC; d_gene: NA; v_gene: TRBV5-1; j_gene: TRBJ2-7; abundance: many
CDR3aa: CSASKENQPQHF; CDR3nt: TGCAGTGCCTCTAAGGAAAATCAGCCCCAGCATTTT; d_gene: NA; v_gene: TRBV20-1; j_gene: TRBJ1-5; abundance: many
CDR3aa: CSAEGLAGKNTGELFF; CDR3nt: TGCAGTGCTGAGGGACTAGCGGGGAAGAACACCGGGGAGCTGTTTTTT; d_gene: TRBD2; v_gene: TRBV20-1; j_gene: TRBJ2-2; abundance: few
CDR3aa: CSAARRASGRAREVGNEQFF; CDR3nt: TGCAGTGCTGCGAGGAGGGCTAGCGGGAGGGCCAGGGAGGTTGGCAATGAGCAGTTCTTC; d_gene: TRBD2; v_gene: TRBV20-1; j_gene: TRBJ2-1; abundance: many
CDR3aa: CASSSGGRSTGELFF; CDR3nt: TGTGCCAGCAGCTCGGGGGGGAGGAGCACCGGGGAGCTGTTTTTT; d_gene: TRBD2; v_gene: TRBV3-1; j_gene: TRBJ2-2; abundance: many
CDR3aa: CASTTGSNTGELFF; CDR3nt: TGCGCCAGCACCACCGGCTCTAACACCGGGGAGCTGTTTTTT; d_gene: NA; v_gene: TRBV5-1; j_gene: TRBJ2-2; abundance: many
CDR3aa: CASSPRGTSYNEQFF; CDR3nt: TGTGCCAGCAGCCCCAGGGGGACGTCTTACAATGAGCAGTTCTTC; d_gene: TRBD1; v_gene: TRBV3-1; j_gene: TRBJ2-1; abundance: many
CDR3aa: CASSLTSGIPSYNEQFF; CDR3nt: TGTGCCAGCAGTTTAACTAGCGGTATCCCTAGTTACAATGAGCAGTTCTTC; d_gene: TRBD2; v_gene: TRBV12-3/TRBV12-4; j_gene: TRBJ2-1; abundance: many
CDR3aa: CSATGGITEAFF; CDR3nt: TGCAGTGCTACAGGGGGCATTACTGAAGCTTTCTTT; d_gene: TRBD1; v_gene: TRBV20-1; j_gene: TRBJ1-1; abundance: many
CDR3aa: CASKEDTHNQPQHF; CDR3nt: TGTGCCAGCAAAGAGGACACTCACAATCAGCCCCAGCATTTT; d_gene: NA; v_gene: TRBV6-2/TRBV6-3; j_gene: TRBJ1-5; abundance: many
CDR3aa: CASSTPGDNQPQHF; CDR3nt: TGTGCCAGCAGTACTCCGGGCGACAATCAGCCCCAGCATTTT; d_gene: NA; v_gene: TRBV27; j_gene: TRBJ1-5; abundance: many
CDR3aa: CASSPRDRFADEQFF; CDR3nt: TGTGCCAGCAGCCCTCGGGACAGGTTCGCCGATGAGCAGTTCTTC; d_gene: TRBD1; v_gene: TRBV7-9; j_gene: TRBJ2-1; abundance: many
CDR3aa: CASSLALLVPDRYGYTF; CDR3nt: TGTGCCAGCAGCTTAGCGCTTCTGGTACCGGACCGCTATGGCTACACCTTC; d_gene: NA; v_gene: TRBV7-2; j_gene: TRBJ1-2; abundance: many
CDR3aa: CASSLRTGVLTEAFF; CDR3nt: TGTGCCAGCAGCTTACGGACAGGGGTGTTGACTGAAGCTTTCTTT; d_gene: TRBD1; v_gene: TRBV7-8; j_gene: TRBJ1-1; abundance: many